This TCR beta chain was captured in a study of T cell changes during pregnancy in multiple sclerosis. This table comes from immunoSEQ multiplex PCR, and its TCRdb copy is limited to in-frame clones, with some not included. In the table there are 50,000 to 60,000 clones, about 90% of which are singletons. Germline V gene sequence: CDR1 SGHTA, CDR2 FQGNSA. This CDR3 is built from 15 residues. Trimming removed 5 bases at V and 2 bases at J, with 13 bases between. The gene calls are TRBV7-2 and TRBJ1-5; D gene ambiguous. The TCR originated in a female donor with multiple sclerosis, enrolled in a pregnancy study. Sequenced material: CD4+ T cells from peripheral blood mononuclear cells, taken in the first trimester of pregnancy. The CDR3 DNA sequence: TGTGCCAGCAGCGCCCGAGGGCAGCGCAATCAGCCCCAGCATTTT. Protein: CASSARGQRNQPQHF.